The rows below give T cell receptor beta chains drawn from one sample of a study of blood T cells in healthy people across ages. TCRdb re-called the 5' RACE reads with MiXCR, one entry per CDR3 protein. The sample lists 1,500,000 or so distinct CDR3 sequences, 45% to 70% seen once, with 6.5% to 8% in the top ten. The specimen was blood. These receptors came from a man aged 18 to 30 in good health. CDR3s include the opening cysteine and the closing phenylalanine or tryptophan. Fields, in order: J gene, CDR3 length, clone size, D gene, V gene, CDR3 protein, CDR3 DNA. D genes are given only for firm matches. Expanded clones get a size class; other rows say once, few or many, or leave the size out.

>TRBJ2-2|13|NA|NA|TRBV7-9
CASSHTHTGELFF
TGTGCCAGCAGTCATACCCACACCGGGGAGCTGTTTTTT
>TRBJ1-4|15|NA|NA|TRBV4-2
CASSRRRQEGEKLFF
TGTGCCAGCAGCCGACGCCGACAGGAAGGTGAAAAACTGTTTTTT
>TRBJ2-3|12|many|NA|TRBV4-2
CASSQEGDTQYF
TGTGCCAGCAGCCAAGAGGGGGATACGCAGTATTTT
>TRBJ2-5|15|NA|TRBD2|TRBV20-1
CSARDLSGGKETQYF
TGCAGTGCTAGAGACCTTAGCGGGGGGAAAGAGACCCAGTACTTC
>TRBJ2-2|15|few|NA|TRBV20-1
CSANSGTANTGELFF
TGCAGTGCTAACTCCGGGACTGCGAACACCGGGGAGCTGTTTTTT
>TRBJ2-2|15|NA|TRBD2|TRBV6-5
CASSWLAGDTGELFF
TGTGCCAGCAGTTGGCTAGCGGGGGACACCGGGGAGCTGTTTTTT
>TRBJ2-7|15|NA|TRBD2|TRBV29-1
CSVGVGRATSYEQYF
TGCAGCGTTGGGGTCGGGAGGGCCACCTCCTACGAGCAGTACTTC
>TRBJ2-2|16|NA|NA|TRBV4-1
CASSQGTTGYTGELFF
TGCGCCAGCAGCCAAGGCACGACAGGATACACCGGGGAGCTGTTTTTT
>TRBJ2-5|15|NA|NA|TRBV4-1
CASSQVLGLGETQYF
TGCGCCAGCAGCCAAGTCCTAGGGTTGGGGGAGACCCAGTACTTC
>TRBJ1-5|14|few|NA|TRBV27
CASSFMGGNQPQHF
TGTGCCAGCAGTTTCATGGGGGGCAATCAGCCCCAGCATTTT
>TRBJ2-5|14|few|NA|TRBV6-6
CASNLIATQETQYF
TGTGCCAGCAATCTCATAGCGACTCAAGAGACCCAGTACTTC
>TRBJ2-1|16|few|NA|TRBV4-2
CASSQDQASAYNEQFF
TGTGCCAGCAGCCAAGATCAGGCTAGCGCCTACAATGAGCAGTTCTTC
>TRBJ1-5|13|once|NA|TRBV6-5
CASSRTANQPQHF
TGTGCCAGCAGTAGGACAGCTAATCAGCCCCAGCATTTT
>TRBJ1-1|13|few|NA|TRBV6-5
CASSYGLSTEAFF
TGTGCCAGCAGTTACGGGTTGAGCACTGAAGCTTTCTTT
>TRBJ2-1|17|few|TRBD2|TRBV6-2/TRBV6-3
CASSQYLAESSYNEQFF
TGTGCCAGCAGCCAATACCTAGCGGAGAGCTCCTACAATGAGCAGTTCTTC
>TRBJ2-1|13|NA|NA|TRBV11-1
CASSPRTLNEQFF
TGTGCCAGCAGCCCACGGACCCTCAATGAGCAGTTCTTC
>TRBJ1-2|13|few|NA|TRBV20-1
CSARQAIDYGYTF
TGCAGTGCTAGACAGGCTATCGACTATGGCTACACCTTC
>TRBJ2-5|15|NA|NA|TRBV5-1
CASSPPRTDQETQYF
TGCGCCAGCAGCCCACCTCGGACGGACCAAGAGACCCAGTACTTC
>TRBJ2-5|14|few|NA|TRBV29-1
CSDLSTDSQETQYF
TGCAGCGACCTATCGACGGACAGCCAAGAGACCCAGTACTTC
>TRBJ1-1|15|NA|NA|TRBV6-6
CASSYPTEYNTEAFF
TGTGCCAGCAGTTACCCGACAGAATATAACACTGAAGCTTTCTTT